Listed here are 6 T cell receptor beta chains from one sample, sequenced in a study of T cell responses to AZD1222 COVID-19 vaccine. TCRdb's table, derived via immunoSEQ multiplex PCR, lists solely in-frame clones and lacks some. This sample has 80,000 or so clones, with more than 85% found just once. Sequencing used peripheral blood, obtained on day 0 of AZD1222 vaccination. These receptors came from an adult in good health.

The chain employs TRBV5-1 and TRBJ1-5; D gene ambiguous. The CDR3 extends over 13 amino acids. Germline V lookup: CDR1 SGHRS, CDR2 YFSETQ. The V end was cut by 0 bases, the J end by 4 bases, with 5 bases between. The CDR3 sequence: CASSLAGNQPQHF. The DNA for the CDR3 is TGCGCCAGCAGCTTGGCGGGGAATCAGCCCCAGCATTTT.

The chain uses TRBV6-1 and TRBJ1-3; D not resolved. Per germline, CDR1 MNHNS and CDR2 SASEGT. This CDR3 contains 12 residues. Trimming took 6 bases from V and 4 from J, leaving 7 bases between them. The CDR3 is CASSVGGNTIYF. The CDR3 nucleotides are TGTGCCAGCAGCGTAGGAGGAAACACCATATATTTT.

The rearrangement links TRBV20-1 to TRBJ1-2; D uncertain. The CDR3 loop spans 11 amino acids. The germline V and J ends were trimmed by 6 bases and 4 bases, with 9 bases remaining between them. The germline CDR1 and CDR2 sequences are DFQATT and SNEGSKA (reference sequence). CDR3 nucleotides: TGCAGTGCAGGGAGCGTCTATGGCTACACCTTC. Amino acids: CSAGSVYGYTF.

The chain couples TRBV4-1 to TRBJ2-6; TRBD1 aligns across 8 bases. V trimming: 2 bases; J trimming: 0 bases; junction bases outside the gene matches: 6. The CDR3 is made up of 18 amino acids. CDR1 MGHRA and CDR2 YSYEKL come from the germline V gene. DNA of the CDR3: TGCGCCAGCAGCCAAATAGCCAGGGGGCCCTCTGGGGCCAACGTCCTGACTTTC. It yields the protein CASSQIARGPSGANVLTF.

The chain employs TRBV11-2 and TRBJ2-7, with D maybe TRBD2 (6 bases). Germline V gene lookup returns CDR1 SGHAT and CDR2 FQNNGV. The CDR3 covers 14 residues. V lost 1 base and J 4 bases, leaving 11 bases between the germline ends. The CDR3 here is CASSLVFSGYEQYF. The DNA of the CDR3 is TGTGCCAGCAGCTTAGTTTTTAGCGGATACGAGCAGTACTTC.

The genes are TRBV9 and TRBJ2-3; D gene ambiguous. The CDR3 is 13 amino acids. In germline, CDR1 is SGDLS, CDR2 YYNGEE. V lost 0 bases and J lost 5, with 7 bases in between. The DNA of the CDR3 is TGTGCCAGCAGCGTAGGGAGAGGAGATACGCAGTATTTT. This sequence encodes CASSVGRGDTQYF.